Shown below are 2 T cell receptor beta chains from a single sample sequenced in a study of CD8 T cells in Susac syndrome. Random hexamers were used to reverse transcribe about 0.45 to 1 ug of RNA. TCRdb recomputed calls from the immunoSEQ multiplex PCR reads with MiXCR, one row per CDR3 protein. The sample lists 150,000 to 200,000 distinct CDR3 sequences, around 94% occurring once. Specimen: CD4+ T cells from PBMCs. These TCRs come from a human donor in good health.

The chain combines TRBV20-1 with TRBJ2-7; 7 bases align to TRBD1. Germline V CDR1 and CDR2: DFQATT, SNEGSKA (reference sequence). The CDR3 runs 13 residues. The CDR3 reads CSTRQGVSYEQYF. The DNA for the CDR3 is TGCAGCACGAGACAGGGTGTCTCCTACGAGCAGTACTTC.

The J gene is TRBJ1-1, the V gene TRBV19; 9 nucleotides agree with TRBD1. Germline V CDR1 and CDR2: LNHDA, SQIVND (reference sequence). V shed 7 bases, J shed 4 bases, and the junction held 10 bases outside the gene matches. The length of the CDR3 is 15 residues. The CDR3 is CASIRQGVAVTEAFF. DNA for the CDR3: TGTGCCAGTATTAGACAGGGGGTAGCGGTCACTGAAGCTTTCTTT.